The clone carrying this T cell receptor beta chain was seen only once. The antigen is undetermined. The sample belongs to a study of beta chain features in type 1 diabetes. Of the isolated RNA, all was reverse transcribed, and so the sequenced material was expressed TCRB transcripts. Sequencing was performed with immunoSEQ multiplex PCR; in TCRdb, only in-frame clones are kept and a portion is missing. This table has around 310,000 clones, about 13% appearing once. Overall study findings and caveats: A moderate, significant TCRB CDR3 shortening appeared in type 1 diabetes across four CD4+ subsets.

J lost 5 bases, V lost 3 bases, and 7 bases had no gene match. The CDR3 spans 15 residues. Per the germline V gene, CDR1 is GTSNPN and CDR2 is SVGIG (reference sequence). The TCR sequence derives from a young woman with type 1 diabetes. Sequences were obtained from naive CD4+ T cells from blood. This sequence joins TRBV30 and TRBJ1-5; the match to TRBD1 covers 10 bases. CDR3 loop: CAWSPLGTGDQPQHF. For the CDR3, the DNA is TGTGCCTGGAGCCCCCTCGGGACAGGGGATCAGCCCCAGCATTTT.